This T cell receptor (beta chain) stems from a study of spatial heterogeneity in lung cancer (dated by TCRdb to the late 2010s). Study-wide context: More beta-chain than alpha-chain transcripts were consistently detected, likely reflecting higher beta-chain transcript abundance. A strong correlation was found between TCR transcript counts in tumor regions and a T cell transcriptional module score from matched bulk RNA-seq. In the raw uncorrected reads, each unique combination of TCR and UMI appeared on average more than ten times. In non-small cell lung cancer, the study made a quantitative comparison of TCR alpha and beta repertoires among multiple tumor regions, matched nontumor lung and blood. The study linked features of the TCR repertoire to counts of nonsynonymous mutations, which were determined by whole-exome sequencing of tumor tissue. Both alpha and beta chains were TCR-sequenced in hundreds of tumor regions, approximately 64 matched nontumor lung samples and some 56 PBMC samples obtained at surgery. Beyond this particular receptor, the publication reports: Additional single-cell paired TCR alpha and beta sequencing was considered necessary to confirm, at a functional level, the hypothesis that regional TCRs recognize regional mutations. Estimated TCR-seq coverage of tumor T cells was only around 6.7% for alpha chains and 12% to 15% for beta chains. Counts of ubiquitous and regional expanded TCRs were found to correlate with counts of ubiquitous and regional nonsynonymous mutations, respectively. The tumor nonsynonymous mutation count correlated with the number of expanded intratumoral alpha and beta TCRs.

The intended sense of this specimen's time point label: sample taken at primary tumor resection. The donors were approximately 70 patients from the lung TRACERx cohort who had early-stage, untreated non-small cell lung cancer. Without any cell sorting, TCR sequencing was performed on whole RNA extracted either from tumor and nontumor lung tissue or from cryopreserved PBMC samples. Patients were selected for TCR sequencing only if sufficient RNA was available from at least two tumor regions. A lung pathologist reviewed the tumor and adjacent nontumor lung specimens before the specimens were selected. Many counts were recorded for this clonotype. The antigen this receptor binds is unknown. No base qualities exist here, and no much larger clone lies one base off it. The CDR3 goes from the cysteine to the phenylalanine over 15 residues. CDR3 DNA only is kept here, 45 bases in frame from base 1. V lost 5 bases and J lost 2 bases, and the count of bases not matched to a germline gene is 4. From a lookup of the germline V gene (reference sequence), CDR1 and CDR2 are SEHNR and FQNEAQ.

Libraries were prepared through 5' RACE. The sample was run on a NextSeq 500. To allow correction of PCR and sequencing errors, the TCR library protocol tagged every TCR cDNA molecule with a unique molecular identifier. Per the authors' processing: TCR identification, UMI-based error correction and CDR3 extraction were all carried out with Decombinator tools. Expanded TCRs were defined as those above a frequency of 2 per 1,000, corresponding to the top 1% of the tumor frequency distribution. Expanded tumor TCRs were classed as regional if statistically deemed absent (corrected P<0.05) from at least one tumor region, otherwise ubiquitous. Renyi diversity was computed with the R vegan package after each repertoire had been subsampled 100 times to 5,000 TCRs. CDR3 similarity networks were built from amino acid triplet string-kernel similarity, connecting CDR3s with pairwise similarity above 0.82. TCRdb ran its own pipeline on the public reads, namely fastp trimming at Q25 and MiXCR clone calling, and kept in-frame beta chains. Rows merge per CDR3 protein into single entries with the most common DNA and genes. Clone size and V and J calls follow TCRdb, not the original study. A total of approximately 3,100 distinct CDR3 sequences appear in this sample, approximately 12% of them only once. The ten largest clones take up approximately 24% of the sample.

Rearrangement joined TRBV7-9 to TRBJ2-5; the central 11 bases match TRBD2. The sequenced sample was lung tumor tissue, obtained at surgery. This clonotype originated in a male donor with early-stage non-small cell lung cancer. This receptor has the CDR3 CASSAGLADQETQYF. The bases are TGTGCCAGCAGCGCGGGACTAGCGGATCAAGAGACCCAGTACTTC.